This section outlines one T cell receptor (beta chain) sequence together with its context. Produced via immunoSEQ multiplex PCR; TCRdb's table is partial and in-frame only. The table has tens of thousands of clones, approximately 85% seen once. The source of the sample is a study of blood T cell repertoires in COVID-19. The CDR3 extends over 13 amino acids. Trimming shortened V by 2 bases and J by 1 base, and 5 bases separated the two germline ends. The V gene's germline CDR1 is SGHTA and CDR2 FQGTGA. Sequenced: peripheral blood. The chain employs TRBV7-3 and TRBJ1-1; D is undetermined. This receptor was identified in a human donor with acute or convalescent COVID-19. The donor label of this sample is uncertain. DNA of the CDR3: TGTGCCAGCAGCTTAGCCGGGAACACTGAAGCTTTCTTT. It codes for CASSLAGNTEAFF.